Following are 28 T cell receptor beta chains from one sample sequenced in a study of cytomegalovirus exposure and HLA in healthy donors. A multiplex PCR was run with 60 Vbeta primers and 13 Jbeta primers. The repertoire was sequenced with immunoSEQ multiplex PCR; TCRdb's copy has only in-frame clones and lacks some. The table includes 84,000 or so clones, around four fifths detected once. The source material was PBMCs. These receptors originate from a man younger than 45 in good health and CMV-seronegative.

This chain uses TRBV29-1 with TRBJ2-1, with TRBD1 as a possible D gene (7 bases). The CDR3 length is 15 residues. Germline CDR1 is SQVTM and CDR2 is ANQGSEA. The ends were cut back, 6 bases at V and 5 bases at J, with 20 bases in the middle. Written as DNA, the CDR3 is TGCAGCGTAGACCTAACGGAGGGGGCGAACAATGAGCAGTTCTTC. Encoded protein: CSVDLTEGANNEQFF.

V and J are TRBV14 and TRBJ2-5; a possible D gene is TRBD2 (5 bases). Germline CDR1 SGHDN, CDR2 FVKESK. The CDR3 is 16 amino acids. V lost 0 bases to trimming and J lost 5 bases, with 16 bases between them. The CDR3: CASSQEGIAGWETQYF. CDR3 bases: TGTGCCAGCAGCCAAGAAGGGATCGCGGGCTGGGAGACCCAGTACTTC.

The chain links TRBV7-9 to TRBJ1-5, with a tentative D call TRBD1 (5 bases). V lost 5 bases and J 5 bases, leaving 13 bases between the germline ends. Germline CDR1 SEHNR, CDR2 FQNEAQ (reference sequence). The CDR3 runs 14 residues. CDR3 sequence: CASSLPGSHQPQHF. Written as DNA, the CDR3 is TGTGCCAGCAGCCTCCCAGGGTCGCATCAGCCCCAGCATTTT.

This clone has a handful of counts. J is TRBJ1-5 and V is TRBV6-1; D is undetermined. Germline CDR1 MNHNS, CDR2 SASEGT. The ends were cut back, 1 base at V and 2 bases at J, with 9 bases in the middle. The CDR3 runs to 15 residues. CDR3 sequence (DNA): TGTGCCAGCAGTGAAGGGAGGGTTGGCAATCAGCCCCAGCATTTT. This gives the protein CASSEGRVGNQPQHF.

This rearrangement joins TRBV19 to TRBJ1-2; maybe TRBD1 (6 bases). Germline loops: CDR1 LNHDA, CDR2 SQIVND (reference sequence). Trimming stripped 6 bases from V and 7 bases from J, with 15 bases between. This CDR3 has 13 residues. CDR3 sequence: CASRSRGFSGYTF. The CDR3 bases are TGTGCCAGTAGATCTAGGGGGTTTAGTGGCTACACCTTC.

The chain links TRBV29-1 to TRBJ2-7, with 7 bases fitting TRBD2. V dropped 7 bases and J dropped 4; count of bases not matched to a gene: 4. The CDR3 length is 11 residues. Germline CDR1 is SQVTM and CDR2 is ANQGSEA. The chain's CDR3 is CSAGLGYEQYF. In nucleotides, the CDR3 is TGCAGCGCCGGACTAGGTTACGAGCAGTACTTC.

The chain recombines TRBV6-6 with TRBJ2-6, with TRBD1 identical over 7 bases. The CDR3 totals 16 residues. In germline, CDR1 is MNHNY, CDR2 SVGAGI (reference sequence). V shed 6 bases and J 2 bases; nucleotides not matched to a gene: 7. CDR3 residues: CASRGTDRAGANVLTF. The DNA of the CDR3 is TGTGCCAGCAGGGGAACCGACAGGGCTGGGGCCAACGTCCTGACTTTC.

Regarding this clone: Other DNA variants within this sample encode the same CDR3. CDR3 nucleotide sequence: TGTGCCAGTACAGGGGTAGGCCAGCCCCAGCATTTT. Translating gives CASTGVGQPQHF. The V and J genes are TRBV19 and TRBJ1-5; a weak D match, TRBD1 (6 bases). CDR3 size: 12 residues. V lost 7 bases to trimming and J lost 7 bases, with 11 bases between them. The V gene's germline CDR1 is LNHDA and CDR2 SQIVND (reference sequence). The full variable domain, its missing parts supplied by reference TRBV19 and TRBJ1-5, is DGGITQSPKYLFRKEGQNVTLSCEQNLNHDAMYWYRQDPGQGLRLIYYSQIVNDFQKGDIAEGYSVSREKKESFPLTVTSAQKNPTAFYLCASTGVGQPQHFGDGTRLSIL.

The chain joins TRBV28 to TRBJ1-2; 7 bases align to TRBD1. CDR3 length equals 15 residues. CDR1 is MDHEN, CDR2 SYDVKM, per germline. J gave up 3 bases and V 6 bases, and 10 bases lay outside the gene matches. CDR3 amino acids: CASSRPDRSDYGYTF. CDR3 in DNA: TGTGCCAGCAGCCGACCGGACAGGTCCGACTATGGCTACACCTTC.

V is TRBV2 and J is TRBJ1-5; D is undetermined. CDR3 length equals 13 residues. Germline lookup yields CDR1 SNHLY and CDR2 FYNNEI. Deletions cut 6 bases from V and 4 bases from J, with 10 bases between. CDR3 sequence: CASSSRINQPQHF. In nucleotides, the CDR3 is TGTGCCAGCAGCTCGCGGATAAATCAGCCCCAGCATTTT.

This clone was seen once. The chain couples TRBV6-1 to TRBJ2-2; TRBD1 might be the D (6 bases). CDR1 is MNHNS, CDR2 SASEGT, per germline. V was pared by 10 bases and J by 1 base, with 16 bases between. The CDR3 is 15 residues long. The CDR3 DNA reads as TGTGCCATCGATTGGACAGATGTGAACACCGGGGAGCTGTTTTTT. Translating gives CAIDWTDVNTGELFF.

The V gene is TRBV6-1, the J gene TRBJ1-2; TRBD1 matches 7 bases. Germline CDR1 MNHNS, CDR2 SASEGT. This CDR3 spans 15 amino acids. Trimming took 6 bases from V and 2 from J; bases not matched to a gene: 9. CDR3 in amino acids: CASRIEWDRNYGYTF. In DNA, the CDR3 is TGTGCCAGCAGGATAGAATGGGACAGAAACTATGGCTACACCTTC.

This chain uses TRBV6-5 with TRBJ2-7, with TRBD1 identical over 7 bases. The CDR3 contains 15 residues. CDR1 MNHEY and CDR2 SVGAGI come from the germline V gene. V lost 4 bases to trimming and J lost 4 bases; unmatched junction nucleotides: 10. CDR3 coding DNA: TGTGCCAGCAGTTCGTTAGGGGACAGTCGATACGAGCAGTACTTC. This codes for CASSSLGDSRYEQYF.

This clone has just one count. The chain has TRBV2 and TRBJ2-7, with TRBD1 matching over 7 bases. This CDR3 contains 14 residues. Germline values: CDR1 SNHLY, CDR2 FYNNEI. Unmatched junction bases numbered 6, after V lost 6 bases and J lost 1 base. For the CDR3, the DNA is TGTGCCAGCAGGACCGGGACAGATTCCTACGAGCAGTACTTC. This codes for CASRTGTDSYEQYF.

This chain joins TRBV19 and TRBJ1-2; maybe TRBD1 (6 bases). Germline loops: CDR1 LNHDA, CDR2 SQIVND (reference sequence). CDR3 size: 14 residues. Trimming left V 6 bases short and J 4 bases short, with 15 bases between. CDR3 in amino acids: CASSRQETSYGYTF. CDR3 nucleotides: TGTGCCAGTAGCCGACAGGAGACTTCCTATGGCTACACCTTC.

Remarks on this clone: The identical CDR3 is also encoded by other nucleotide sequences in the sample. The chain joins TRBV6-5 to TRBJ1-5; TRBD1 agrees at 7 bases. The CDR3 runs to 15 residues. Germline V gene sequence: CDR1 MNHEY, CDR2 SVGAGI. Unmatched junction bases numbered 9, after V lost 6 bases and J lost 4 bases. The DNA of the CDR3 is TGTGCCAGCAGCCGGACAGGCCCTTGGAATCAGCCCCAGCATTTT. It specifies CASSRTGPWNQPQHF.

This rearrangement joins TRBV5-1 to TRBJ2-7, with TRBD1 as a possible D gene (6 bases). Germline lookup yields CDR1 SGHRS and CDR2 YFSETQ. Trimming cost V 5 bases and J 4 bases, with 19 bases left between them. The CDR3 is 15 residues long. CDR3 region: CASRTGTSTLYEQYF. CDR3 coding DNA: TGCGCCAGCAGAACCGGGACATCGACACTTTACGAGCAGTACTTC.

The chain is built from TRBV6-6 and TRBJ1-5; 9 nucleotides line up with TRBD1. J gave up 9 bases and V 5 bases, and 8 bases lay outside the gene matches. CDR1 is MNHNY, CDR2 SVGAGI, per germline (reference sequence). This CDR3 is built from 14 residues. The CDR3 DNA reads TGTGCCAGCAGTGAGGAACAGGGGGCCGGGCCCCAGCATTTT. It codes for CASSEEQGAGPQHF.

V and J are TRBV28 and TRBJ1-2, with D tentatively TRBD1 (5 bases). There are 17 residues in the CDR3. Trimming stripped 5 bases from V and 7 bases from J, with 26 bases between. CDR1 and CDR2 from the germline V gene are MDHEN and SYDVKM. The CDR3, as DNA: TGTGCCAGCAGTCCTGGGACGGGGACTTTCTTAACTGGTGGCTACACCTTC. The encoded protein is CASSPGTGTFLTGGYTF.

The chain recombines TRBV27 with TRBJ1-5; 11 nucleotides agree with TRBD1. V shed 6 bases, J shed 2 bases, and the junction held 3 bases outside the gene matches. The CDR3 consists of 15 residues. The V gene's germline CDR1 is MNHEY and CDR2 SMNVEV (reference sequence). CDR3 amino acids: CASRPGQGGNQPQHF. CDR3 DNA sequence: TGTGCCAGCAGGCCGGGACAGGGGGGCAATCAGCCCCAGCATTTT.

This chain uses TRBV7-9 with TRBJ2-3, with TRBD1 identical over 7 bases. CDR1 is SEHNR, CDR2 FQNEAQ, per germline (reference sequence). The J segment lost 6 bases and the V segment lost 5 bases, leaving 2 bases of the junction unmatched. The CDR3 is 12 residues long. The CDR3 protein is CASSGQVDTQYF. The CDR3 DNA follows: TGTGCCAGCAGCGGACAGGTGGATACGCAGTATTTT.

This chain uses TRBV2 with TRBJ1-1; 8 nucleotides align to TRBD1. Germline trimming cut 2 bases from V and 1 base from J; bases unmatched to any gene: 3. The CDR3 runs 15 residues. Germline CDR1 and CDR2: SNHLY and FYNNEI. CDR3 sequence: CASSEQGAGNTEAFF. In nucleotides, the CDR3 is TGTGCCAGCAGTGAACAGGGGGCGGGGAACACTGAAGCTTTCTTT.

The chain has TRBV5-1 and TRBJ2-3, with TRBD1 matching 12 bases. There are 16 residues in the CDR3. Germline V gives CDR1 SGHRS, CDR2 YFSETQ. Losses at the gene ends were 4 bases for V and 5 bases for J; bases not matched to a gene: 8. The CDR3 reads CASSGGTGGDVDTQYF. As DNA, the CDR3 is TGCGCCAGCAGCGGCGGGACAGGGGGCGATGTAGATACGCAGTATTTT.

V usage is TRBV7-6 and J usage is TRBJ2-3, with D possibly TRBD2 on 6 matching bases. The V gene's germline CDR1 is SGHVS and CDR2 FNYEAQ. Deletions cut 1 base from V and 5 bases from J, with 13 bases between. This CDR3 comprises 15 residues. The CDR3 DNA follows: TGTGCCAGCAGCTTAGGAGGAGGCGGGGTAGATACGCAGTATTTT. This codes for CASSLGGGGVDTQYF.

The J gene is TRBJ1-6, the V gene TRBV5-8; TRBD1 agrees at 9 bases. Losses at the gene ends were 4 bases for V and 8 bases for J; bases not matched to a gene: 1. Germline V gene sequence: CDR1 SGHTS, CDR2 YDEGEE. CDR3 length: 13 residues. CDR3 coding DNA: TGTGCCAGCAGCCGGACAGGGGATTCACCCCTCCACTTT. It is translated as CASSRTGDSPLHF.

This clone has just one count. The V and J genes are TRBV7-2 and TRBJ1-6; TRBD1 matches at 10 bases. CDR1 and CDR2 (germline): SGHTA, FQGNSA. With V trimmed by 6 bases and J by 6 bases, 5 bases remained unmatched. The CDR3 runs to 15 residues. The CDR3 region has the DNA TGTGCCAGCAGTCGACAGGGGGCAGGTAATTCACCCCTCCACTTT. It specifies CASSRQGAGNSPLHF.

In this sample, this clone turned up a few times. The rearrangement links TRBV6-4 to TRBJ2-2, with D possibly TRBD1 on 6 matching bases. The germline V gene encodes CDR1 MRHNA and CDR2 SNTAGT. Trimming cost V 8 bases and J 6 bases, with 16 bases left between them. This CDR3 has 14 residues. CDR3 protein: CASRTANTAGELFF. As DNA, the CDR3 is TGTGCCAGCCGGACAGCGAACACGGCCGGGGAGCTGTTTTTT.

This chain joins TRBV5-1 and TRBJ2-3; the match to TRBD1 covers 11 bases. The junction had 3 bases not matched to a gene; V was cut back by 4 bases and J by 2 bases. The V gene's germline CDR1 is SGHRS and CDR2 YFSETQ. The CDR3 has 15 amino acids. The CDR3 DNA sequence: TGCGCCAGCAGCCCGGACAGGGGGCCCACAGATACGCAGTATTTT. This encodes CASSPDRGPTDTQYF.